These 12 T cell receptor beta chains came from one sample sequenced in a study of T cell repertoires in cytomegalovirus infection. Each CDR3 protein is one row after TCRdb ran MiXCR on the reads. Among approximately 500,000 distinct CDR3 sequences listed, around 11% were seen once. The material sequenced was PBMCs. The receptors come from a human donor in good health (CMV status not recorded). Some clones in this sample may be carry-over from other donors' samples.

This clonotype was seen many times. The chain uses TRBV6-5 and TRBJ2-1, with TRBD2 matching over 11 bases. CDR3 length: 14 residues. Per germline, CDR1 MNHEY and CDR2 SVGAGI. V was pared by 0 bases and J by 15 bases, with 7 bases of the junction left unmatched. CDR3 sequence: CASSYSTIAGGRFF. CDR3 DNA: TGTGCCAGCAGTTACTCGACCATAGCGGGAGGGCGGTTCTTC.

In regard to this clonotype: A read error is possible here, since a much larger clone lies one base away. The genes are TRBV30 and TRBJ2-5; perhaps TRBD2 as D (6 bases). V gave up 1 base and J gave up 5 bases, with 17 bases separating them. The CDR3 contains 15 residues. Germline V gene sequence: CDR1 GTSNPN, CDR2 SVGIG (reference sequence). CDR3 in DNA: TGTGCCTGGAGTGAAGGACGGGGAGGAGCGGAGACCCAGTACTTC. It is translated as CAWSEGRGGAETQYF.

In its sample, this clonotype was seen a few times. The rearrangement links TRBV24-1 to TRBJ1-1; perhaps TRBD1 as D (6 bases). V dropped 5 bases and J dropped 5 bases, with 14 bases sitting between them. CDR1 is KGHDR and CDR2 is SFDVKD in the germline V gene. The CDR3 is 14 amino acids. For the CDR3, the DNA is TGTGCCACCAGTGGGGGGCCAGCGAGTACTGAAGCTTTCTTT. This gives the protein CATSGGPASTEAFF.

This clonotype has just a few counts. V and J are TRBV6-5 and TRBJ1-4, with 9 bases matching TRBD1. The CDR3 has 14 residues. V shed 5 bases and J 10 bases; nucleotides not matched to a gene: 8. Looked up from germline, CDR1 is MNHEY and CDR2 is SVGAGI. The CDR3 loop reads CASSTLGTGRKLFF. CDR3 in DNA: TGTGCCAGCAGTACCCTGGGGACAGGGAGAAAACTGTTTTTT.

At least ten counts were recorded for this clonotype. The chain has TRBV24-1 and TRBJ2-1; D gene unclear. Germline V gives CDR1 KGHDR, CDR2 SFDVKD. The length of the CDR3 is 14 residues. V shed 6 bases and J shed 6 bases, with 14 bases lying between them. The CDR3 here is CATSSTRLVNEQFF. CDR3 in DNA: TGTGCCACCAGTTCAACCCGTTTAGTCAATGAGCAGTTCTTC.

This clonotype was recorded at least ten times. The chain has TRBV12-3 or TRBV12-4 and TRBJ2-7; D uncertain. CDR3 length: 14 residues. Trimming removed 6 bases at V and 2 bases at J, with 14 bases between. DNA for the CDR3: TGTGCCAGCAGACCCGAGAGTGGACCCTACGAGCAGTACTTC. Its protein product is CASRPESGPYEQYF.

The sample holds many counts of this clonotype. DNA of the CDR3: TGTGCCAGCAGATTCAGCGGGAGAAGCTACGAGCAGTACTTC. Amino acid sequence: CASRFSGRSYEQYF. This sequence joins TRBV6-2 or TRBV6-3 and TRBJ2-7; 8 bases fit TRBD2. V lost 6 bases, J lost 3 bases, and 7 bases stayed unmatched. The germline gives CDR1 MNHEY, CDR2 SVGEGT. The CDR3 totals 14 residues.

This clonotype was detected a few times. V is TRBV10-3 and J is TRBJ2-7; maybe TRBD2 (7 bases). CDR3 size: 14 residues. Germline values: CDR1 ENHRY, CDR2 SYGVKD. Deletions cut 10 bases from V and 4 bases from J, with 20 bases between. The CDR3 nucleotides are TGTGCCACCCTGAAGGGGAGGGGGAGTTACGAGCAGTACTTC. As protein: CATLKGRGSYEQYF.

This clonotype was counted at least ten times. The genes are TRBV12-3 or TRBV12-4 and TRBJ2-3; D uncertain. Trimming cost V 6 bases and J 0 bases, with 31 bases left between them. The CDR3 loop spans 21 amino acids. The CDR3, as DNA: TGTGCCAGCAGCTCCGGAAGGGCTGGCATACGTTTACAAACTAGCACAGATACGCAGTATTTT. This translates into CASSSGRAGIRLQTSTDTQYF.

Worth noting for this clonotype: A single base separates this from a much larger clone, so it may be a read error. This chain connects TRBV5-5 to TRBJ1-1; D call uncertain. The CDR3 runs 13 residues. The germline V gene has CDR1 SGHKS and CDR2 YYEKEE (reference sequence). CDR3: CANSGFLYTEAFF. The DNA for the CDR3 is TGTGCCAACAGCGGGTTTCTGTACACTGAAGCTTTCTTT.

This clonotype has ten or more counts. The chain's CDR3 is CATSDPAVSSYNEQFF. The DNA of the CDR3 is TGTGCCACCAGTGATCCGGCCGTTAGCTCCTACAATGAGCAGTTCTTC. The chain recombines TRBV24-1 with TRBJ2-1, with D hard to call. Germline lookup yields CDR1 KGHDR and CDR2 SFDVKD. V shed 3 bases and J shed 0 bases, with 11 bases lying between them. CDR3 length: 16 amino acids.

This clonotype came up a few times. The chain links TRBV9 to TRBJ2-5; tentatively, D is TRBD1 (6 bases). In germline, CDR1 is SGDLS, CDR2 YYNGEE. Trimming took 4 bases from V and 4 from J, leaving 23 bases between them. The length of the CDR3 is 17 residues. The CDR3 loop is CASSPRGRPGDGETQYF. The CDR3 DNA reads TGTGCCAGCAGCCCCCGGGGCCGGCCAGGGGATGGAGAGACCCAGTACTTC.